These 30 T cell receptor beta chains share one sample of origin, sequenced in a study of Ad26.COV2.S vaccination and SARS-CoV-2 variants. TCRdb's copy holds only in-frame clones and misses some; the assay was immunoSEQ multiplex PCR. The repertoire holds more than 350,000 clones, around 90% seen once, with 9% to 15% in the top ten. Treatment reported: around 19 received Ad26.COV2.S at low or high dose, single or two shots; about 5 received placebo; per-sample allocation not given. On day 63 after the first injection, vaccine and placebo recipients gave samples. Sample: peripheral blood, taken in a trial of Ad26.COV2.S vaccine versus placebo. Receptors were obtained from a person between 18 and 59 years old who received the Ad26.COV2.S COVID-19 vaccine or a placebo.

The V and J genes are TRBV7-2 and TRBJ2-3; no reliable D call. Germline lookup yields CDR1 SGHTA and CDR2 FQGNSA. The CDR3 extends over 14 amino acids. The V and J ends lost 3 bases and 2 bases respectively, with 9 bases between them. CDR3 in amino acids: CASSLGGYTDTQYF. The CDR3 DNA is TGTGCCAGCAGCTTGGGCGGTTACACAGATACGCAGTATTTT. The full variable domain, completed using reference TRBV7-2 and TRBJ2-3, is GAGVSQSPSNKVTEKGKDVELRCDPISGHTALYWYRQSLGQGLEFLIYFQGNSAPDKSGLPSDRFSAERTGGSVSTLTIQRTQQEDSAVYLCASSLGGYTDTQYFGPGTRLTVL.

This chain uses TRBV7-2 with TRBJ2-1; TRBD2 aligns across 13 bases. CDR1 is SGHTA, CDR2 FQGNSA, per germline. The trim removed 5 bases at V and 7 bases at J, leaving 5 bases unmatched. The CDR3 runs 15 residues. This chain's CDR3 is CASSPRLAGGNEQFF. The CDR3 DNA reads as TGTGCCAGCAGCCCGAGACTAGCGGGGGGAAATGAGCAGTTCTTC.

This chain connects TRBV6-5 to TRBJ1-1; D is undetermined. From germline, CDR1 is MNHEY and CDR2 SVGAGI. This CDR3 spans 15 amino acids. Between the trimmed V and J ends, which lost 0 bases and 7 bases, there was a span of 15 bases. CDR3 loop: CASSYSIGDGYEAFF. DNA for the CDR3: TGTGCCAGCAGTTACTCGATAGGAGACGGCTATGAAGCTTTCTTT.

The V call is TRBV27, the J call TRBJ2-1; TRBD2 is a possible D gene (5 bases). Germline V gene lookup returns CDR1 MNHEY and CDR2 SMNVEV (reference sequence). Trimming took 0 bases from V and 15 from J, leaving 15 bases between them. This CDR3 comprises 13 residues. The DNA for the CDR3 is TGTGCCAGCAGTTTATCGATAAGCGGAGGTTGGTTCTTC. This gives the protein CASSLSISGGWFF.

This clone was counted once. J is TRBJ2-7 and V is TRBV7-2; TRBD2 aligns across 7 bases. The V segment lost 3 bases and the J segment 3 bases; nucleotides outside the gene matches: 5. Germline CDR1 SGHTA, CDR2 FQGNSA. The CDR3 is made up of 14 amino acids. CDR3 nucleotide sequence: TGTGCCAGCAGCTTTGGGGGAGGGGACTACGAGCAGTACTTC. Translation: CASSFGGGDYEQYF.

The chain carries TRBV7-2 and TRBJ2-1; 7 positions agree with TRBD2. The V segment lost 5 bases and the J segment 9 bases; nucleotides outside the gene matches: 4. CDR3 size: 12 residues. Germline V gives CDR1 SGHTA, CDR2 FQGNSA. DNA of the CDR3: TGTGCCAGCAGCCCGCGGACTAGTGAGCAGTTCTTC. As protein: CASSPRTSEQFF.

The chain links TRBV18 to TRBJ2-1; TRBD2 aligns across 11 bases. This CDR3 has 20 residues. The V and J ends lost 4 bases and 1 base, in that order; junction bases with no gene match: 15. The germline gives CDR1 KGHSH, CDR2 LQKENI. CDR3 in amino acids: CASSQSQLLAGEGSYNEQFF. CDR3 DNA: TGTGCCAGCTCACAAAGTCAGTTACTAGCGGGAGAGGGGTCCTACAATGAGCAGTTCTTC.

The chain joins TRBV18 to TRBJ2-4, with unresolved D. The germline gives CDR1 KGHSH, CDR2 LQKENI. V gave up 3 bases and J gave up 1 base, with 10 bases separating them. The CDR3 has 15 residues. The CDR3 nucleotides are TGTGCCAGCTCACCGGCACAGTGGGCCAAAAACATTCAGTACTTC. Its translation is CASSPAQWAKNIQYF.

The chain recombines TRBV4-1 with TRBJ2-1, with D unclear. The germline gives CDR1 MGHRA, CDR2 YSYEKL. Trimming cost V 0 bases and J 3 bases, with 9 bases left between them. The CDR3 loop spans 15 amino acids. The CDR3 reads CASSQEKGIYNEQFF. CDR3 sequence (DNA): TGCGCCAGCAGCCAAGAAAAAGGAATCTACAATGAGCAGTTCTTC.

The CDR3 spells CSVEDPQGAVNTEAFF. The CDR3 bases are TGCAGCGTTGAAGATCCTCAGGGGGCGGTGAACACTGAAGCTTTCTTT. The chain has TRBV29-1 and TRBJ1-1, with TRBD1 matching 8 bases. Germline trimming cut 0 bases from V and 0 bases from J; bases unmatched to any gene: 6. Germline V gene sequence: CDR1 SQVTM, CDR2 ANQGSEA. CDR3 size: 16 residues.

The chain joins TRBV7-8 to TRBJ2-1, with 13 bases that match TRBD2. This CDR3 region has 17 residues. Per germline, CDR1 SGHVS and CDR2 FQNEAQ. V shed 5 bases, J shed 5 bases, and the junction held 9 bases outside the gene matches. The CDR3 DNA follows: TGTGCCAGCAGCCCGAGGCCGGGACTAGCGGGGAACAATGAGCAGTTCTTC. Translated: CASSPRPGLAGNNEQFF.

The chain couples TRBV27 to TRBJ2-3; D is uncertain. The CDR3 is made up of 14 amino acids. Trimming stripped 2 bases from V and 1 base from J, with 7 bases between. Germline lookup yields CDR1 MNHEY and CDR2 SMNVEV (reference sequence). The DNA of the CDR3 is TGTGCCAGCAGTTTAGGGTTAGGCACAGATACGCAGTATTTT. The encoded protein is CASSLGLGTDTQYF.

This chain links TRBV9 with TRBJ2-1, with D perhaps TRBD1 (7 bases). V dropped 3 bases and J dropped 9 bases, with 25 bases sitting between them. The CDR3 length is 17 residues. The germline CDR1 and CDR2 sequences are SGDLS and YYNGEE. The CDR3 here is CASSARQTGRSSSEQFF. CDR3 coding DNA: TGTGCCAGCAGCGCCCGCCAGACAGGGAGGAGTTCGAGTGAGCAGTTCTTC.

The chain is built from TRBV25-1 and TRBJ1-1; D might be TRBD1 (5 bases). Germline CDR1 and CDR2: MGHDK and SYGVNS. The CDR3 is made up of 13 amino acids. V lost 8 bases and J lost 5, with 15 bases in between. The CDR3 region is CASGRRGGTEAFF. Written as DNA, the CDR3 is TGTGCCAGCGGGAGGAGGGGCGGAACTGAAGCTTTCTTT.

This clone was seen a single time. The V and J genes are TRBV19 and TRBJ2-5, with D uncertain. The V end was cut by 0 bases, the J end by 2 bases, with 4 bases between. The CDR3 covers 13 residues. CDR1 LNHDA and CDR2 SQIVND come from the germline V gene (reference sequence). The CDR3, as DNA: TGTGCCAGTAGTATAGACGAGCAAGAGACCCAGTACTTC. Protein: CASSIDEQETQYF.

This chain links TRBV23-1 with TRBJ2-1; TRBD2 matches 10 bases. TRBV23-1 is an ORF, and what it does is uncertain. CDR3 length equals 17 residues. V dropped 2 bases and J dropped 0; count of bases not matched to a gene: 4. Here the CDR3 reads CASSQSGRESSYNEQFF. The CDR3, as DNA: TGCGCCAGCAGTCAAAGCGGGAGGGAGAGCTCCTACAATGAGCAGTTCTTC.

This chain links TRBV6-2 or TRBV6-3 with TRBJ2-1; TRBD1 is a possible D gene (5 bases). The V end lost 5 bases, the J end lost 5 bases, and 16 bases lay between the germline ends. The length of the CDR3 is 15 residues. Looked up from germline, CDR1 is MNHEY and CDR2 is SVGEGT. The CDR3 coding sequence is TGTGCCAGCAGTAACCCCCCCGTGGGGCACAATGAGCAGTTCTTC. It is translated as CASSNPPVGHNEQFF.

V and J are TRBV7-2 and TRBJ1-5; D ambiguous. Germline V gene data show CDR1 as SGHTA and CDR2 as FQGNSA. The CDR3 runs to 15 residues. The V gene lost 1 base and the J gene lost 1 base, with 8 bases spanning the gap. CDR3 amino acids: CASSLGRVSNQPQHF. In DNA form, the CDR3 reads TGTGCCAGCAGCTTAGGAAGGGTGAGCAATCAGCCCCAGCATTTT.

The V call is TRBV19, the J call TRBJ2-1; TRBD1 aligns across 7 bases. V trimming: 4 bases; J trimming: 4 bases; junction bases outside the gene matches: 4. Germline assignment: CDR1 LNHDA and CDR2 SQIVND (reference sequence). CDR3 length: 14 amino acids. CDR3 DNA: TGTGCCAGTAGTACTGGGACAGATTACAATGAGCAGTTCTTC. Residues: CASSTGTDYNEQFF.

CDR3 in DNA: TGTGCCAGCAGCTTTAAGGGGGCGCATAGTAATGAAAAACTGTTTTTT. Protein product: CASSFKGAHSNEKLFF. The chain uses TRBV11-2 and TRBJ1-4; TRBD1 matches at 7 bases. Per the germline V gene, CDR1 is SGHAT and CDR2 is FQNNGV. V trimming: 3 bases; J trimming: 4 bases; junction bases outside the gene matches: 8. The length of the CDR3 is 16 residues.

The rearrangement links TRBV9 to TRBJ1-1; D is perhaps TRBD1 (6 bases). The germline V and J ends were trimmed by 0 bases and 2 bases, with 11 bases remaining between them. Germline V gene lookup returns CDR1 SGDLS and CDR2 YYNGEE. This CDR3 contains 15 residues. DNA of the CDR3: TGTGCCAGCAGCGTAGATCGGGGGCTAAACACTGAAGCTTTCTTT. The encoded protein is CASSVDRGLNTEAFF.

CDR3 sequence (DNA): TGTGCCAGCAGCAAAGAGGGGACAGGAGTCACCGGGGAGCTGTTTTTT. Translation gives CASSKEGTGVTGELFF. This chain joins TRBV21-1 and TRBJ2-2; the table names TRBD1, a call not compared with the DNA. TRBV21-1 is a listed pseudogene. This CDR3 region has 16 residues.

CDR3 residues: CASSYYGATEAFF. The CDR3 region has the DNA TGTGCCAGCAGTTACTACGGGGCCACTGAAGCTTTCTTT. The chain recombines TRBV6-6 with TRBJ1-1, with D perhaps TRBD1 (5 bases). The CDR3 length is 13 residues. Germline CDR1 and CDR2: MNHNY and SVGAGI (reference sequence). The germline V and J ends were trimmed by 1 base and 4 bases, with 7 bases remaining between them.

The gene calls are TRBV28 and TRBJ2-5, with TRBD2 matching over 9 bases. This CDR3 is built from 20 residues. Germline CDR1 MDHEN, CDR2 SYDVKM. Trimming took 4 bases from V and 4 from J; bases not matched to a gene: 22. Written as DNA, the CDR3 is TGTGCCAGCAGTTCCCCAGACCTAAAGCTGGCGGGAGGGCCGGGAGAGACCCAGTACTTC. Translating gives CASSSPDLKLAGGPGETQYF.

The J gene is TRBJ2-5, the V gene TRBV7-8, with TRBD1 matching 9 bases. The ends lost 7 bases at V and 5 bases at J; junction bases unmatched: 11. The CDR3 covers 15 residues. Looked up from germline, CDR1 is SGHVS and CDR2 is FQNEAQ. The CDR3 DNA sequence: TGTGCCAGCAAGGACAGGGGAACGACGGGGGAGACCCAGTACTTC. Translated, it gives CASKDRGTTGETQYF.

The V call is TRBV7-9, the J call TRBJ1-2, with D possibly being TRBD1 (6 bases). The CDR3 totals 14 residues. V was trimmed by 5 bases and J by 5 bases, leaving 15 bases between them. The germline CDR1 and CDR2 sequences are SEHNR and FQNEAQ (reference sequence). CDR3 sequence: CASSPLGTPYGYTF. The DNA of the CDR3 is TGTGCCAGCAGCCCGTTAGGGACACCGTATGGCTACACCTTC.

V usage is TRBV12-3 or TRBV12-4 and J usage is TRBJ1-1; D remains ambiguous. V was trimmed by 7 bases and J by 4 bases, leaving 10 bases between them. The CDR3 is made up of 12 amino acids. The CDR3 spells CASTLRGTEAFF. DNA of the CDR3: TGTGCCAGCACCTTGCGGGGCACTGAAGCTTTCTTT.

The chain employs TRBV18 and TRBJ1-6; TRBD1 agrees at 7 bases. Germline values: CDR1 KGHSH, CDR2 LQKENI. V lost 3 bases and J lost 6; bases outside the gene matches: 20. The CDR3 contains 20 residues. Here the CDR3 reads CASSPLLSTGTAFINSPLHF. As DNA, the CDR3 is TGTGCCAGCTCACCGTTACTGAGCACCGGGACAGCCTTCATTAATTCACCCCTCCACTTT.

This chain joins TRBV3-1 (or the pseudogene TRBV3-2) and TRBJ2-3; D possibly corresponds to TRBD2 (5 bases). The CDR3 is 14 amino acids. The germline V gene has CDR1 LGHDT and CDR2 YNNKEL (reference sequence). Trimming pared 4 bases from V and 4 bases from J, leaving 12 bases between. CDR3 protein: CASSPRGGADTQYF. The CDR3 DNA follows: TGTGCCAGCAGCCCCCGGGGTGGGGCAGATACGCAGTATTTT.

The V call is TRBV7-8, the J call TRBJ1-2; TRBD1 aligns across 8 bases. After removal of 0 bases from V and 6 bases from J, the junction contained 6 bases not matched to a gene. This CDR3 is 15 amino acids long. Looked up from germline, CDR1 is SGHVS and CDR2 is FQNEAQ. The chain's CDR3 is CASSLAWTGSHGYTF. CDR3 nucleotide sequence: TGTGCCAGCAGCTTAGCGTGGACAGGGTCTCATGGCTACACCTTC. Based on the CDR3 plus reference TRBV7-8 and TRBJ1-2, the full variable domain is GAGVSQSPRYKVAKRGQDVALRCDPISGHVSLFWYQQALGQGPEFLTYFQNEAQLDKSGLPSDRFFAERPEGSVSTLKIQRTQQEDSAVYLCASSLAWTGSHGYTFGSGTRLTVV.